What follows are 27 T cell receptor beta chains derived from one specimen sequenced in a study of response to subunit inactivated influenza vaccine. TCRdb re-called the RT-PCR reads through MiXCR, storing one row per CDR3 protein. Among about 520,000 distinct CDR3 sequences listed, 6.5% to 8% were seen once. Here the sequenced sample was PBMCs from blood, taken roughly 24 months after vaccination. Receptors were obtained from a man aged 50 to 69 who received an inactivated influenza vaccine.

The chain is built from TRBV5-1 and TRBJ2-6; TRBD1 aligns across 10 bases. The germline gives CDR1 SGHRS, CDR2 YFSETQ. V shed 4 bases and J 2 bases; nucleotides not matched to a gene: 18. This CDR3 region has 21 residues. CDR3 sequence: CASSVVVSSGTGAAGANVLTF. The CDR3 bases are TGCGCCAGCAGCGTGGTAGTTTCGTCGGGGACAGGGGCTGCTGGGGCCAACGTCCTGACTTTC.

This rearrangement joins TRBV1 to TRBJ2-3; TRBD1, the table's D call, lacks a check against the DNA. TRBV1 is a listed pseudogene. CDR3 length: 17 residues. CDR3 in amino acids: CTSSQAPEGAFPDTQYF. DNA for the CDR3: TGCACCAGCAGCCAGGCCCCCGAGGGAGCGTTTCCAGATACGCAGTATTTT.

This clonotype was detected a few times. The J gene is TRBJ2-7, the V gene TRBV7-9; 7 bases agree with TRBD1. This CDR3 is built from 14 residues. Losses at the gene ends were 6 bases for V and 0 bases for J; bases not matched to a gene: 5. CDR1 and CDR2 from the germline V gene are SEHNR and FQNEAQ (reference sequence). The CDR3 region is CASSSGQTSYEQYF. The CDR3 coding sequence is TGTGCCAGCAGTTCGGGACAGACCTCCTACGAGCAGTACTTC. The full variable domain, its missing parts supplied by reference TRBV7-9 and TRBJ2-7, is DTGVSQNPRHKITKRGQNVTFRCDPISEHNRLYWYRQTLGQGPEFLTYFQNEAQLEKSRLLSDRFSAERPKGSFSTLEIQRTEQGDSAMYLCASSSGQTSYEQYFGPGTRLTVT.

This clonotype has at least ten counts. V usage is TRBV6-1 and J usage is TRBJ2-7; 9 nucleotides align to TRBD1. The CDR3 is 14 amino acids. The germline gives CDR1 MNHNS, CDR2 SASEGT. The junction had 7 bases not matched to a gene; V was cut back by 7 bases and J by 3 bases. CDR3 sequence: CASNPGTGFYEQYF. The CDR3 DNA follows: TGTGCCAGCAACCCGGGGACAGGGTTCTACGAGCAGTACTTC.

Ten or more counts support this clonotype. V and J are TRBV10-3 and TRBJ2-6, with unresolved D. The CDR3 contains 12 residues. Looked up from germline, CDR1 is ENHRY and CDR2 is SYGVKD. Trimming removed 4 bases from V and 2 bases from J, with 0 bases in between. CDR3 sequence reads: CAISAGANVLTF. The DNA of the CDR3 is TGTGCCATCAGTGCTGGGGCCAACGTCCTGACTTTC.

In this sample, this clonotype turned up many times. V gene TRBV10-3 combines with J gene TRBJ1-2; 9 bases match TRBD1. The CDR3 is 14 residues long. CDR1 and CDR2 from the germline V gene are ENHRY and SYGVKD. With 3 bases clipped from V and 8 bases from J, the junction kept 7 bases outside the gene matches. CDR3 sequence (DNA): TGTGCCATCAGTGAAACCGGGACAGGGATCGGCTACACCTTC. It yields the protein CAISETGTGIGYTF.

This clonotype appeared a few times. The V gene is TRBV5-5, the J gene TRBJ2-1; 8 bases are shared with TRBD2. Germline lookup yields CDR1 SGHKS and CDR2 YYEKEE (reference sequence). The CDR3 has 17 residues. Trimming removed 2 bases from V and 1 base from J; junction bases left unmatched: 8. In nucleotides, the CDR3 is TGTGCCAGCAGCTTTATGGCGGGGGGTATATCCTACAATGAGCAGTTCTTC. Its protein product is CASSFMAGGISYNEQFF.

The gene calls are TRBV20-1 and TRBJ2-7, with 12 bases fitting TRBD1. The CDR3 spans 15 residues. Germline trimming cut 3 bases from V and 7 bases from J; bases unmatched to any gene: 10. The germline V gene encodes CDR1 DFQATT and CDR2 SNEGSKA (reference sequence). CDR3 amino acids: CSARGPGQGAGEQYF. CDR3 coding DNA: TGCAGTGCTAGGGGCCCGGGACAGGGGGCGGGGGAGCAGTACTTC.

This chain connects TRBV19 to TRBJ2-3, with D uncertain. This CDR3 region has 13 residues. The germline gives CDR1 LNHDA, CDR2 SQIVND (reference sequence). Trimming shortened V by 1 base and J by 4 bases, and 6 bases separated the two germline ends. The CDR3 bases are TGTGCCAGTAGTATAGTTCGGGCAGATACGCAGTATTTT. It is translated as CASSIVRADTQYF.

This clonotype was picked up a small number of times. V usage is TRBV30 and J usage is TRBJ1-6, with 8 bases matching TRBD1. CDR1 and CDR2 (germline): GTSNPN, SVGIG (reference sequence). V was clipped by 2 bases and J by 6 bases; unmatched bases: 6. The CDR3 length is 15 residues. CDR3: CAWSTSTGGNSPLHF. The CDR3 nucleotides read TGTGCCTGGAGTACCTCCACAGGGGGTAATTCACCCCTCCACTTT.

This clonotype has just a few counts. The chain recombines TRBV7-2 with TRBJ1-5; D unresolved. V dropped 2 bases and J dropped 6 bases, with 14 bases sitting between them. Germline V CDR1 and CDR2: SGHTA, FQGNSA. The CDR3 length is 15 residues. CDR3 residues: CASSLLAGKGQPQHF. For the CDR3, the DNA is TGTGCCAGCAGCTTATTAGCCGGAAAGGGTCAGCCCCAGCATTTT. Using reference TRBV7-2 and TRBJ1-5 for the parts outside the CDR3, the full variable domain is GAGVSQSPSNKVTEKGKDVELRCDPISGHTALYWYRQSLGQGLEFLIYFQGNSAPDKSGLPSDRFSAERTGGSVSTLTIQRTQQEDSAVYLCASSLLAGKGQPQHFGDGTRLSIL.

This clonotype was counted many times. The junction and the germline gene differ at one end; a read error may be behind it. CDR3 DNA sequence: TGTGCCAGCAGCTTAGCAAGGACAGATACGCAGTATTTT. Encoded protein: CASSLARTDTQYF. The V call is TRBV5-1, the J call TRBJ2-3, with D uncertain. The CDR3 loop spans 13 amino acids. Germline lookup yields CDR1 SGHRS and CDR2 YFSETQ.

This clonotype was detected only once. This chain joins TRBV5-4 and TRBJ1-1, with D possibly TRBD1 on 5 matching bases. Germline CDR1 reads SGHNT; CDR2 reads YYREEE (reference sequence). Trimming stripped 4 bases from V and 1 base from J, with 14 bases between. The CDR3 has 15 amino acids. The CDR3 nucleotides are TGTGCCAGCAGCCCCTACCAGGGAAGGAACACTGAAGCTTTCTTT. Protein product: CASSPYQGRNTEAFF.

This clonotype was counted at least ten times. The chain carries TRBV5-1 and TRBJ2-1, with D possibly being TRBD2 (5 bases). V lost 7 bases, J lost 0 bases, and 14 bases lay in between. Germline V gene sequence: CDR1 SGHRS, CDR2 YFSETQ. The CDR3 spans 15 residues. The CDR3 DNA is TGCGCCAGCTATACGGGGAAGAGCTCCTACAATGAGCAGTTCTTC. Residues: CASYTGKSSYNEQFF.

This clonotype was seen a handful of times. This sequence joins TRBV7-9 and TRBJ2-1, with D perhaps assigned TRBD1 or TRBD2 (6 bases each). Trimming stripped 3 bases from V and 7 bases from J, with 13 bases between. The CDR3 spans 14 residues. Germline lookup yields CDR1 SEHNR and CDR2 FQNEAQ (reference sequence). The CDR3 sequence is CASSLRGVKNEQFF. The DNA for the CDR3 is TGTGCCAGCAGCTTGAGGGGGGTAAAAAATGAGCAGTTCTTC.

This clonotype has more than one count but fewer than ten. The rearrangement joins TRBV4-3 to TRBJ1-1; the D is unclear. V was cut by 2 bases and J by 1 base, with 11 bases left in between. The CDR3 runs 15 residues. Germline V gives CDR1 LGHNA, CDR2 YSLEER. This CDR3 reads CASSQRQAGNTEAFF. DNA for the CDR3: TGCGCCAGCAGCCAAAGGCAAGCGGGGAACACTGAAGCTTTCTTT.

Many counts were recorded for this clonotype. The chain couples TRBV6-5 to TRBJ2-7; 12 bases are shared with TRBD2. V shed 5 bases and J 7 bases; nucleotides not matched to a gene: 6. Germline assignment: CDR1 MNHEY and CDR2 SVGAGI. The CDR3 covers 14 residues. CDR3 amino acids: CASSNPGTSGEQYF. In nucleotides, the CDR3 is TGTGCCAGCAGTAACCCCGGGACTAGCGGGGAGCAGTACTTC.

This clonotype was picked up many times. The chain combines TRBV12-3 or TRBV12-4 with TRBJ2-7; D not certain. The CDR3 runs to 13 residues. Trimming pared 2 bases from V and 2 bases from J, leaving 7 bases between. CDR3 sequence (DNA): TGTGCCAGCAGTTTAAGCCAGACCTACGAGCAGTACTTC. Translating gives CASSLSQTYEQYF.

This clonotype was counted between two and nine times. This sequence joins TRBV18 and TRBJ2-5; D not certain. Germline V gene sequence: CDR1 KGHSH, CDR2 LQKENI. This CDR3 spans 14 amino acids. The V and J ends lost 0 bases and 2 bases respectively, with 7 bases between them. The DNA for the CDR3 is TGTGCCAGCTCACCACCGGTCGGACAAGAGACCCAGTACTTC. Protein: CASSPPVGQETQYF.

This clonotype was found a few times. The CDR3 bases are TGTGCCAGCAGTTTCGGGACCTTCTCCTACAATGAGCAGTTCTTC. As protein: CASSFGTFSYNEQFF. The genes are TRBV5-6 and TRBJ2-1; D might be TRBD1 or TRBD2, each matching 5 bases. The V gene's germline CDR1 is SGHDT and CDR2 YYEEEE. The CDR3 has 15 amino acids. Trimming stripped 5 bases from V and 0 bases from J, with 12 bases between.

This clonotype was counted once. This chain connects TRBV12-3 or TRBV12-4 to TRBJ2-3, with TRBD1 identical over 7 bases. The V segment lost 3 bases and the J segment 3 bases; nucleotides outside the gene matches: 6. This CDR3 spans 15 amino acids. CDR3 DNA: TGTGCCAGCAGTTTCTTGGGCAGGGGGACAGATACGCAGTATTTT. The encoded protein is CASSFLGRGTDTQYF.

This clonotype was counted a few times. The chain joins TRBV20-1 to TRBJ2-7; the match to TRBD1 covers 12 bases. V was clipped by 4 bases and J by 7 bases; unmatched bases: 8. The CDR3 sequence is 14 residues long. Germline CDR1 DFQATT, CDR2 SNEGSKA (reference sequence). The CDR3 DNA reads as TGCAGTGCTATCACGGGACAGGGGGCTGGGGAGCAGTACTTC. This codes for CSAITGQGAGEQYF.

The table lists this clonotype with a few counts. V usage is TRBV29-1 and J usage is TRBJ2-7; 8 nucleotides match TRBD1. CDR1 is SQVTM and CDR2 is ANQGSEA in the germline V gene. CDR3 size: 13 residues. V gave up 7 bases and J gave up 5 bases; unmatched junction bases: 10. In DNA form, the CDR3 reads TGCAGCGCTTCACAGGGGGGTGGGAACGAGCAGTACTTC. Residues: CSASQGGGNEQYF.

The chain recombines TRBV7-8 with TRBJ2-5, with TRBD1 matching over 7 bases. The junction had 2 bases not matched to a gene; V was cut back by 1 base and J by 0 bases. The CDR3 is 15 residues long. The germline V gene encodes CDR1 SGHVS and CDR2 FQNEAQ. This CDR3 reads CASSLDRGNQETQYF. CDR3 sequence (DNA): TGTGCCAGCAGCTTAGACAGGGGTAACCAAGAGACCCAGTACTTC.

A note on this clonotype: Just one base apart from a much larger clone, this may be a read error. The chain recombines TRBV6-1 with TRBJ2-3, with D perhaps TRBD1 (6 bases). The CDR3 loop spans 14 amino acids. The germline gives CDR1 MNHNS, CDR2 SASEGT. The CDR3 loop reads CTSSVDRSTDTQYF. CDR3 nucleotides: TGTACCAGCAGTGTGGACAGATCCACAGATACGCAGTATTTT.

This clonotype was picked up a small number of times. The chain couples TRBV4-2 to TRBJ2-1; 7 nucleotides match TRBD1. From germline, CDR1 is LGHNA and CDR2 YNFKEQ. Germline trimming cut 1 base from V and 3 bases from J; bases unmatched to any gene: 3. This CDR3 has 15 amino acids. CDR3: CASSQGTGIYNEQFF. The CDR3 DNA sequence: TGTGCCAGCAGCCAAGGGACAGGTATCTACAATGAGCAGTTCTTC.

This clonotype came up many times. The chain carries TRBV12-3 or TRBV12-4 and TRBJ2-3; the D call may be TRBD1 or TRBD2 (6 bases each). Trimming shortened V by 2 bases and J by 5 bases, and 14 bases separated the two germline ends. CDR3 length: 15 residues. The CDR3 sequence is CASSLRMGGGDTQYF. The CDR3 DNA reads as TGTGCCAGCAGTTTAAGGATGGGGGGCGGAGATACGCAGTATTTT.